This entry lists 2 T cell receptor beta chains sequenced from one sample in a study of blood T cell repertoires in COVID-19. TCRdb keeps only in-frame clones here, not all; method: immunoSEQ multiplex PCR. The sample includes approximately 260,000 clones, around 85% of them seen just once. The specimen sequenced was peripheral blood. The receptors stem from a woman aged 40 to 49 with active or convalescent COVID-19.

V usage is TRBV6-5 and J usage is TRBJ2-7, with 7 positions matching TRBD1. V was clipped by 3 bases and J by 2 bases; unmatched bases: 4. Germline V gene lookup returns CDR1 MNHEY and CDR2 SVGAGI. The CDR3 runs 14 residues. The CDR3 here is CASSYTGTAYEQYF. CDR3 in DNA: TGTGCCAGCAGTTATACCGGGACAGCCTACGAGCAGTACTTC.

The genes are TRBV5-1 and TRBJ2-2; 8 bases are shared with TRBD1. CDR1 is SGHRS and CDR2 is YFSETQ in the germline V gene. The CDR3 is 14 residues long. J gave up 6 bases and V 4 bases, and 5 bases lay outside the gene matches. The CDR3 sequence is CASSDRGISGELFF. CDR3 sequence (DNA): TGCGCCAGCAGCGACAGGGGAATCTCCGGGGAGCTGTTTTTT. Full variable domain (outside the CDR3, taken from reference TRBV5-1 and TRBJ2-2): KAGVTQTPRYLIKTRGQQVTLSCSPISGHRSVSWYQQTPGQGLQFLFEYFSETQRNKGNFPGRFSGRQFSNSRSEMNVSTLELGDSALYLCASSDRGISGELFFGEGSRLTVL.